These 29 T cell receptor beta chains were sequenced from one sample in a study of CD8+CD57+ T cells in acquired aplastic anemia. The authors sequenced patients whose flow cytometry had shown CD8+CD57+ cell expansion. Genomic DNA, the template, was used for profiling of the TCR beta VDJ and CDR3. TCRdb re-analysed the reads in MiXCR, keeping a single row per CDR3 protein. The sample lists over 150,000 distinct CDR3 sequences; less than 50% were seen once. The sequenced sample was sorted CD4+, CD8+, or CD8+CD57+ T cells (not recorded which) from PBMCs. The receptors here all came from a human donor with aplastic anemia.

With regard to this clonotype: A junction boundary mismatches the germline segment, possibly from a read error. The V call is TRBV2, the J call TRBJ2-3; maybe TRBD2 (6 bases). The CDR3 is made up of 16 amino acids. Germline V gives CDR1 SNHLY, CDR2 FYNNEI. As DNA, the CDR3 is TGTGTCAGCAGTGAGGGTAGCGGCACTAGCACAGATACGCAGTATTTT. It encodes CVSSEGSGTSTDTQYF.

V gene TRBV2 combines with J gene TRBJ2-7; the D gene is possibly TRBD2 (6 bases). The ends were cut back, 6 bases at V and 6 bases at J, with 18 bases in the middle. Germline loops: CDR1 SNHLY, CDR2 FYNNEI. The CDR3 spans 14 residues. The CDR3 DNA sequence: TGTGCCAGCAGCCAGGGACTCCCGCCGGGCGAGCAGTACTTC. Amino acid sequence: CASSQGLPPGEQYF.

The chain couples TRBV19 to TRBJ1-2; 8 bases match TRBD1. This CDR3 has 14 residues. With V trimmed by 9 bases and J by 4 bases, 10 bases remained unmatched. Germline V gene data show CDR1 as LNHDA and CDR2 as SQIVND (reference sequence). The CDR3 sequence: CASRSTGEPYGYTF. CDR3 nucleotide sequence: TGTGCCAGCCGATCGACAGGGGAGCCCTATGGCTACACCTTC.

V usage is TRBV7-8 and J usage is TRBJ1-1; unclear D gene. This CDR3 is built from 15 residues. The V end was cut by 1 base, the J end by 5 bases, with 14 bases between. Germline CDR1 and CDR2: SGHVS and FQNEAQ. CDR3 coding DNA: TGTGCCAGCAGCTTAGATCTCGGACGAGGGACTGAAGCTTTCTTT. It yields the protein CASSLDLGRGTEAFF. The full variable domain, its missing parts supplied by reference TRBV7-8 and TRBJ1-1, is GAGVSQSPRYKVAKRGQDVALRCDPISGHVSLFWYQQALGQGPEFLTYFQNEAQLDKSGLPSDRFFAERPEGSVSTLKIQRTQQEDSAVYLCASSLDLGRGTEAFFGQGTRLTVV.

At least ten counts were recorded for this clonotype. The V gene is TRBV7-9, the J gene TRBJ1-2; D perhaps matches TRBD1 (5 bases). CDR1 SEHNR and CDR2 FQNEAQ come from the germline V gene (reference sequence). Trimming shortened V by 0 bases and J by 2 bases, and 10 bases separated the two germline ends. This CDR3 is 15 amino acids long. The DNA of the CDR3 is TGTGCCAGCAGCTTAGCGACGACAGACAACTATGGCTACACCTTC. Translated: CASSLATTDNYGYTF.

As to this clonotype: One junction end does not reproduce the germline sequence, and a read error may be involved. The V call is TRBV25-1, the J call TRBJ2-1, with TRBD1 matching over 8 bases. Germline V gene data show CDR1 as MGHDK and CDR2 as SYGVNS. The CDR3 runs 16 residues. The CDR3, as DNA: TGTGTCAGCAGGAGAGACACCGGGACAGGAGACAATGAGCAGTTCTTC. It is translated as CVSRRDTGTGDNEQFF.

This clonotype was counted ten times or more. The CDR3 nucleotides read TGCAGTGCTAACGACAGGGTTGCGAGTGGCTACACCTTC. Protein: CSANDRVASGYTF. The chain has TRBV20-1 and TRBJ1-2; 7 nucleotides line up with TRBD1. Germline values: CDR1 DFQATT, CDR2 SNEGSKA (reference sequence). The CDR3 spans 13 residues. The V and J ends lost 4 bases and 7 bases, in that order; junction bases with no gene match: 9.

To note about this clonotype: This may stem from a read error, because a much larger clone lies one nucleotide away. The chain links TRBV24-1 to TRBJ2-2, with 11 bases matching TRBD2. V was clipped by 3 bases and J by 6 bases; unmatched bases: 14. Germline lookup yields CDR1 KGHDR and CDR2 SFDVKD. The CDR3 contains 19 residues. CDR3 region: CATSDVVSGGAWDAGELFF. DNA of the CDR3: TGTGCCACCAGTGATGTTGTTAGCGGGGGGGCCTGGGACGCCGGGGAGCTGTTTTTT.

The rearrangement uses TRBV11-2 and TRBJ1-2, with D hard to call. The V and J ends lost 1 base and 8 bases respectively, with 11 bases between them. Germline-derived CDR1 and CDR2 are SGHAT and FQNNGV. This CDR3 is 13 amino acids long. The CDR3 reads CASSLAGAGGYTF. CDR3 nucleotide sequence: TGTGCCAGCAGCTTAGCGGGAGCGGGGGGCTACACCTTC.

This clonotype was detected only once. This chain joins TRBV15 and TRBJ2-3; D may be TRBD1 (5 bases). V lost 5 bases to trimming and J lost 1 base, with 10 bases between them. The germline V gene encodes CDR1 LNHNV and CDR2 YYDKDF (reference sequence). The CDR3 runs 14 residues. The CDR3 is CATSPRVGTDTQYF. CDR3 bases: TGTGCCACCAGCCCCAGGGTTGGCACAGATACGCAGTATTTT.

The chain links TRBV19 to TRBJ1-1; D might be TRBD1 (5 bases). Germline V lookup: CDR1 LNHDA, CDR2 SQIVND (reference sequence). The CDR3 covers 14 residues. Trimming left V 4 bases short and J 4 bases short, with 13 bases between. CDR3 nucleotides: TGTGCCAGTAGTACAGGGAAGAGTGTCACTGAAGCTTTCTTT. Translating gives CASSTGKSVTEAFF. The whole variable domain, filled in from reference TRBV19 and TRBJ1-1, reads DGGITQSPKYLFRKEGQNVTLSCEQNLNHDAMYWYRQDPGQGLRLIYYSQIVNDFQKGDIAEGYSVSREKKESFPLTVTSAQKNPTAFYLCASSTGKSVTEAFFGQGTRLTVV.

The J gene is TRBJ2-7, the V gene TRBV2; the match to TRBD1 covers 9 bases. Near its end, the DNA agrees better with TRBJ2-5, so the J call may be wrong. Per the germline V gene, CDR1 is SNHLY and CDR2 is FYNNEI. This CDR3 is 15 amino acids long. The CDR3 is CASSGGTGYQETQYF. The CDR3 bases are TGTGCCAGCAGTGGGGGGACAGGGTACCAAGAGACCCAGTACTTC.

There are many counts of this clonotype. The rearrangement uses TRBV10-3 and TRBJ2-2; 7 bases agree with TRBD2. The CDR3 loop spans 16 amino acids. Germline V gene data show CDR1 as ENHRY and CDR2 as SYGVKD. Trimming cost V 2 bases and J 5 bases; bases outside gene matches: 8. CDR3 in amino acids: CAISEVSSGATGELFF. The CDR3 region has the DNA TGTGCCATCAGTGAGGTCTCGAGCGGGGCGACCGGGGAGCTGTTTTTT.

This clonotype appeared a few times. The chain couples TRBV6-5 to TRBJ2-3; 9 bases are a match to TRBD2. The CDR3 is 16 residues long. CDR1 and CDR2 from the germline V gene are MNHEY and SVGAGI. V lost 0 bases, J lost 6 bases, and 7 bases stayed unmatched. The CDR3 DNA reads TGTGCCAGCAGTTACTCGGGCGGGGGGGTACGTGATACGCAGTATTTT. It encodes CASSYSGGGVRDTQYF.

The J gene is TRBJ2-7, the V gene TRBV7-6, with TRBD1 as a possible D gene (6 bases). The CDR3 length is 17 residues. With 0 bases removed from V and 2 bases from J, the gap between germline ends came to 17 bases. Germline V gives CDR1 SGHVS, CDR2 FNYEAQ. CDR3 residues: CASSLASGQGFTYEQYF. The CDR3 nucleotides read TGTGCCAGCAGCTTAGCGTCGGGCCAGGGGTTCACCTACGAGCAGTACTTC.

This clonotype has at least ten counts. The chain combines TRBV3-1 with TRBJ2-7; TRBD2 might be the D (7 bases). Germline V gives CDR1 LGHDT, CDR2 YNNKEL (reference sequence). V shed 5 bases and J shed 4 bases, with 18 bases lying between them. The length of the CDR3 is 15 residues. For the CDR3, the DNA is TGTGCCAGCAGCGACACTGGGGGGGGCGGATACGAGCAGTACTTC. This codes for CASSDTGGGGYEQYF.

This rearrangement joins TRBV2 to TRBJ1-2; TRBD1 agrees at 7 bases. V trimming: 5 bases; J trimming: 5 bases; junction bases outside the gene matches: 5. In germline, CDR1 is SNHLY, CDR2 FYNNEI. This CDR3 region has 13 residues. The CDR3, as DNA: TGTGCCAGCAGTCCAGGGACAGAGTATGGCTACACCTTC. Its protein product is CASSPGTEYGYTF. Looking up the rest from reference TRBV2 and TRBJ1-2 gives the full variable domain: EPEVTQTPSHQVTQMGQEVILRCVPISNHLYFYWYRQILGQKVEFLVSFYNNEISEKSEIFDDQFSVERPDGSNFTLKIRSTKLEDSAMYFCASSPGTEYGYTFGSGTRLTVV.

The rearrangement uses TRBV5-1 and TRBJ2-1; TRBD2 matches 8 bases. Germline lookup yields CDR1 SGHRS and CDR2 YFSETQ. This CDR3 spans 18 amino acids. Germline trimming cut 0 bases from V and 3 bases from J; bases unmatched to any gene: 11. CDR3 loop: CASSLVISLAGNYNEQFF. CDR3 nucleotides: TGCGCCAGCAGCTTGGTAATTAGCCTAGCGGGTAACTACAATGAGCAGTTCTTC.

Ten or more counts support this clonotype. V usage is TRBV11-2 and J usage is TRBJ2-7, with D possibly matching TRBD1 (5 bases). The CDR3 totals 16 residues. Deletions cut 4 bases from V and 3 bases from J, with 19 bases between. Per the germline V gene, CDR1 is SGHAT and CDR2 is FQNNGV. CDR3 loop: CASSSLMGRVVYEQYF. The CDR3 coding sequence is TGTGCCAGCAGCTCGCTAATGGGCAGGGTAGTCTACGAGCAGTACTTC.

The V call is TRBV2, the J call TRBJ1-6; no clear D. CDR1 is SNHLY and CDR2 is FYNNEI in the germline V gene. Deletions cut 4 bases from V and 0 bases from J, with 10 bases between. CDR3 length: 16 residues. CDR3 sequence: CASSVSWNSYNSPLHF. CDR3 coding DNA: TGTGCCAGCAGTGTTTCCTGGAACTCCTATAATTCACCCCTCCACTTT.

This CDR3 is CSARTTGNSPLHF. The CDR3 DNA reads as TGCAGTGCTAGGACGACAGGGAATTCACCCCTCCACTTT. The chain employs TRBV20-1 and TRBJ1-6, with 7 positions matching TRBD1. Germline loops: CDR1 DFQATT, CDR2 SNEGSKA (reference sequence). V lost 3 bases and J lost 7; bases outside the gene matches: 3. This CDR3 contains 13 residues.

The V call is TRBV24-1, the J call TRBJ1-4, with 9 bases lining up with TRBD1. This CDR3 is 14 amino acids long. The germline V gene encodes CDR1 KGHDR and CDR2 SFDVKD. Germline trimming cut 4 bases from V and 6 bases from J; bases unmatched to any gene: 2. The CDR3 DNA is TGTGCCACCAGTGAGACAGGGGGGGATGAAAAACTGTTTTTT. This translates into CATSETGGDEKLFF.

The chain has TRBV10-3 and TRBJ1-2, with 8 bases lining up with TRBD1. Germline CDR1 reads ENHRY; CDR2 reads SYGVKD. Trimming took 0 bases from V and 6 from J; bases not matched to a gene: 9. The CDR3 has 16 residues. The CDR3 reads CAISESIGGQVDGYTF. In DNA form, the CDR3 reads TGTGCCATCAGTGAGTCTATAGGGGGACAGGTTGATGGCTACACCTTC.

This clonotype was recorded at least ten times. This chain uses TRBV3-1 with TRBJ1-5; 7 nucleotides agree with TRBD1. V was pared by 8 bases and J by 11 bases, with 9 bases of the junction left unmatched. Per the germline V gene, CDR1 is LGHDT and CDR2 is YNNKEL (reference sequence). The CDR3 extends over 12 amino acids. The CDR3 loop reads CASAQGTSTQHF. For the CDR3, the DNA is TGTGCCAGCGCACAGGGGACGTCGACCCAGCATTTT.

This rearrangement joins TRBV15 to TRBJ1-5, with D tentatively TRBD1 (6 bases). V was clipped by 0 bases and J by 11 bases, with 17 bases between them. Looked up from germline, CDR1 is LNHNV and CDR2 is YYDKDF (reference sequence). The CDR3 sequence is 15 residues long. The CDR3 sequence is CATSRDRGLGETQHF. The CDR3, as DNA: TGTGCCACCAGCAGAGACAGGGGCCTCGGAGAGACCCAGCATTTT.

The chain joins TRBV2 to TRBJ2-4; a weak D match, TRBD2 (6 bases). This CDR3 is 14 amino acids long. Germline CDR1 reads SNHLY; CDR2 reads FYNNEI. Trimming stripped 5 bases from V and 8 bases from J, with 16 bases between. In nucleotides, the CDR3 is TGTGCCAGCAGTTACTCGCGGGGTGGGGACATTCAGTACTTC. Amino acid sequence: CASSYSRGGDIQYF.

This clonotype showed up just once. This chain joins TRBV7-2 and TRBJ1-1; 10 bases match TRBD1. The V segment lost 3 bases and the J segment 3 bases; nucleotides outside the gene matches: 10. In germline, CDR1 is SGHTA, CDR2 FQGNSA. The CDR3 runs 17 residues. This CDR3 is CASSFRDRGVWDTEAFF. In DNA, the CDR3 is TGTGCCAGCAGCTTCAGGGACAGGGGAGTTTGGGACACTGAAGCTTTCTTT.

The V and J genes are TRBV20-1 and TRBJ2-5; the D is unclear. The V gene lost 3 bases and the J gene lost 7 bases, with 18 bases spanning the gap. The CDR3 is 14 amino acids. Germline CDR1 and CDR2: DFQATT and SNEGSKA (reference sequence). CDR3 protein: CSASRTVMQVTQYF. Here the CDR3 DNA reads TGCAGTGCTAGCCGGACCGTCATGCAGGTGACCCAGTACTTC.

As DNA, the CDR3 is TGTGCCAGCGGGGGACAGGGGGCAAGGAATTCACCCCTCCACTTT. Encoded protein: CASGGQGARNSPLHF. J is TRBJ1-6 and V is TRBV2; 12 nucleotides agree with TRBD1. The CDR3 has 15 residues. The germline V gene has CDR1 SNHLY and CDR2 FYNNEI. V gave up 8 bases and J gave up 7 bases; unmatched junction bases: 6.